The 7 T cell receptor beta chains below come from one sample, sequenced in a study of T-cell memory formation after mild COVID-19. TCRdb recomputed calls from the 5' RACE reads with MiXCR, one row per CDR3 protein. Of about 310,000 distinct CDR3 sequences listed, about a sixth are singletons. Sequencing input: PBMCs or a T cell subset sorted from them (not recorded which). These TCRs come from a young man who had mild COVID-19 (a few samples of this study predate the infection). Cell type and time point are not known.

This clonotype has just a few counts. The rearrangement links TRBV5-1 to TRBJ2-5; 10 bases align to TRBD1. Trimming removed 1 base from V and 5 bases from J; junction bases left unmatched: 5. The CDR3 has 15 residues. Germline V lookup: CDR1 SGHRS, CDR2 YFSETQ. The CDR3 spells CASSLTGQGYETQYF. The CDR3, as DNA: TGCGCCAGCAGCTTGACGGGACAGGGGTATGAGACCCAGTACTTC.

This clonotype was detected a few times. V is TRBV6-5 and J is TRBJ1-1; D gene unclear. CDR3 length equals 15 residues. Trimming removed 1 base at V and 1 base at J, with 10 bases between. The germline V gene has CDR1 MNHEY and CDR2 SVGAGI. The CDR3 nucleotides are TGTGCCAGCAGTTACTACGGACGCTGGAACACTGAAGCTTTCTTT. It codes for CASSYYGRWNTEAFF.

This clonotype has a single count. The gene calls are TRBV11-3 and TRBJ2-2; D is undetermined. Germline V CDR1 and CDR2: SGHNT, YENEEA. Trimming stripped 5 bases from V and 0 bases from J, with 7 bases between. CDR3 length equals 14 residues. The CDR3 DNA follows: TGTGCCAGCAGCGGGCAAGCGAACACCGGGGAGCTGTTTTTT. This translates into CASSGQANTGELFF. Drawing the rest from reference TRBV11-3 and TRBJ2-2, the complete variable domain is EAGVVQSPRYKIIEKKQPVAFWCNPISGHNTLYWYLQNLGQGPELLIRYENEEAVDDSQLPKDRFSAERLKGVDSTLKIQPAELGDSAVYLCASSGQANTGELFFGEGSRLTVL.

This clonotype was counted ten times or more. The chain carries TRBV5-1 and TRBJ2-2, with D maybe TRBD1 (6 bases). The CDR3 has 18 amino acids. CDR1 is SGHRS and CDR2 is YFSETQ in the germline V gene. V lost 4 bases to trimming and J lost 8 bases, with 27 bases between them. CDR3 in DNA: TGCGCCAGCAGCCTCGGACAGAGGGGCGATGCAGACGCGGGGGAGCTGTTTTTT. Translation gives CASSLGQRGDADAGELFF. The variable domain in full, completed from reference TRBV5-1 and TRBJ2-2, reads KAGVTQTPRYLIKTRGQQVTLSCSPISGHRSVSWYQQTPGQGLQFLFEYFSETQRNKGNFPGRFSGRQFSNSRSEMNVSTLELGDSALYLCASSLGQRGDADAGELFFGEGSRLTVL.

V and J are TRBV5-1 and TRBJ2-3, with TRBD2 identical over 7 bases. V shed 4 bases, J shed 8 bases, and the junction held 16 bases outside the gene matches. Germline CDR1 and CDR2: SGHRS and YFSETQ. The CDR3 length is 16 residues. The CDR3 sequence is CASSPHGLESGATQYF. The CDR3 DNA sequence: TGCGCCAGCAGCCCCCACGGTCTGGAGAGCGGGGCTACGCAGTATTTT.

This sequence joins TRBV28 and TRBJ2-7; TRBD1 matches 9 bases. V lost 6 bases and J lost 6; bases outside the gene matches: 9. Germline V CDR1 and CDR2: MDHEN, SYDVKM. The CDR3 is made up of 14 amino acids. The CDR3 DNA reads TGTGCCAGCAGCTATGGGGACAGGGCAGGCGAGCAGTACGTC. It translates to CASSYGDRAGEQYV.

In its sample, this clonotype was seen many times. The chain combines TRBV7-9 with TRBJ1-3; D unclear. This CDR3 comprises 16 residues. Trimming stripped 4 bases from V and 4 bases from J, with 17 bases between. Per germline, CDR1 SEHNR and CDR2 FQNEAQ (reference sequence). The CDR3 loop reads CASSSSTEAVGNTIYF. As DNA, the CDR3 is TGTGCCAGCAGCTCCAGTACGGAAGCTGTAGGAAACACCATATATTTT.